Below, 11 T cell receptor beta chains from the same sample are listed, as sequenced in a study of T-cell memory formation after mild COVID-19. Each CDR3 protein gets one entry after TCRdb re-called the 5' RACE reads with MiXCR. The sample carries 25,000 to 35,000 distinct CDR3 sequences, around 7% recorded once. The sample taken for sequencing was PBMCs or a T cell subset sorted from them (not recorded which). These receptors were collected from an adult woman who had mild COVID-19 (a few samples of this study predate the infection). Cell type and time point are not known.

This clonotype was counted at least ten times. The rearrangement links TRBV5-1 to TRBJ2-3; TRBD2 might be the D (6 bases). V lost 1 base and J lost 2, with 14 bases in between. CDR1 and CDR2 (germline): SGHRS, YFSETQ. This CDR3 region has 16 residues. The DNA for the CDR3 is TGCGCCAGCAGCTTGTTGGGGGGTCTCTACACAGATACGCAGTATTTT. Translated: CASSLLGGLYTDTQYF.

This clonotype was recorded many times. The CDR3 DNA reads as TGTGCCACTTCAGGGGGGGCGCGGTATGGCTACACCTTC. Its protein product is CATSGGARYGYTF. The chain uses TRBV24-1 and TRBJ1-2; TRBD1 aligns across 7 bases. Germline V lookup: CDR1 KGHDR, CDR2 SFDVKD. The CDR3 length is 13 residues. Trimming took 10 bases from V and 5 from J; bases not matched to a gene: 9.

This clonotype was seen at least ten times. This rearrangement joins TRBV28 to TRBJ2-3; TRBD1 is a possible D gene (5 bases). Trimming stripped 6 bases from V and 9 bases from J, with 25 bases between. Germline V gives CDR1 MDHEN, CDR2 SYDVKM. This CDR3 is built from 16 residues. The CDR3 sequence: CASRRYRIVVLGTQYF. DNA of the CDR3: TGTGCCAGCAGGCGCTACAGGATTGTCGTACTGGGAACGCAGTATTTT.

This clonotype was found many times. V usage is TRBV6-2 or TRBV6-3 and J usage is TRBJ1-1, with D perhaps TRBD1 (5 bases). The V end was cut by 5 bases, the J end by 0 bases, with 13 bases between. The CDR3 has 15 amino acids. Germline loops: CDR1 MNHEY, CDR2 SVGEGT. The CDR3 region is CASSNQGNLNTEAFF. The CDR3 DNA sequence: TGTGCCAGCAGTAATCAGGGAAACCTGAACACTGAAGCTTTCTTT.

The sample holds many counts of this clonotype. The CDR3 reads CSARVLTGGDEKLFF. The CDR3 region has the DNA TGCAGTGCTAGAGTCTTGACAGGGGGGGACGAAAAACTGTTTTTT. The V and J genes are TRBV20-1 and TRBJ1-4; TRBD1 matches at 9 bases. CDR1 and CDR2 (germline): DFQATT, SNEGSKA (reference sequence). There are 15 residues in the CDR3. J gave up 8 bases and V 1 base, and 8 bases lay outside the gene matches.

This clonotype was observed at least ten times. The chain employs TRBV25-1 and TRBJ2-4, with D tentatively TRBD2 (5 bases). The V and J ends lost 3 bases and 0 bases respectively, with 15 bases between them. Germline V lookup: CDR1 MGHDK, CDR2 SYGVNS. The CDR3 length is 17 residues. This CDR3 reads CASSDPKGGLAKNIQYF. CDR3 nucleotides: TGTGCCAGCAGTGACCCCAAGGGTGGACTAGCCAAAAACATTCAGTACTTC. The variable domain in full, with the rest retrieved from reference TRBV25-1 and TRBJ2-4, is EADIYQTPRYLVIGTGKKITLECSQTMGHDKMYWYQQDPGMELHLIHYSYGVNSTEKGDLSSESTVSRIRTEHFPLTLESARPSHTSQYLCASSDPKGGLAKNIQYFGAGTRLSVL.

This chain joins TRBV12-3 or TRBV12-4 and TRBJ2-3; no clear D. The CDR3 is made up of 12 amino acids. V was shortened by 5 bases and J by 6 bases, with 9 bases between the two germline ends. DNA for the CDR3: TGTGCCAGCAGTACTCAAGTGGATACGCAGTATTTT. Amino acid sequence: CASSTQVDTQYF.

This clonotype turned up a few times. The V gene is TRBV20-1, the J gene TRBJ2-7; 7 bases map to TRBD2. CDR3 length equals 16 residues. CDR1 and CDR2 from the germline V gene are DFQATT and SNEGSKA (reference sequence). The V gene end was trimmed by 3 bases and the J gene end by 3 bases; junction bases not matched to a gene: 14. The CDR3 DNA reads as TGCAGTGCTAGTGGTCTGGGCGGGGGTTCCCTCTACGAGCAGTACTTC. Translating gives CSASGLGGGSLYEQYF.

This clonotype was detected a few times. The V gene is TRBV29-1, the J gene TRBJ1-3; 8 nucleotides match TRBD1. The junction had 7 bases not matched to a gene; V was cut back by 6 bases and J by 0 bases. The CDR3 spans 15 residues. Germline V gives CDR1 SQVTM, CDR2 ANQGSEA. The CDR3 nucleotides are TGCAGCGTCCTACAGGGGGTATCCTCTGGAAACACCATATATTTT. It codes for CSVLQGVSSGNTIYF.

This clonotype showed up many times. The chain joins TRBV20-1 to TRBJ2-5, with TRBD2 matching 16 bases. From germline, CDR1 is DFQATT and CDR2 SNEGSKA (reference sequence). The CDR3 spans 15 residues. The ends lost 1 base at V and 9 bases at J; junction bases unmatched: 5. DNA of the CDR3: TGCAGTGCTAGAGGGTCGGGACTAGCGGGGGGGCCCCAGTACTTC. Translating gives CSARGSGLAGGPQYF.

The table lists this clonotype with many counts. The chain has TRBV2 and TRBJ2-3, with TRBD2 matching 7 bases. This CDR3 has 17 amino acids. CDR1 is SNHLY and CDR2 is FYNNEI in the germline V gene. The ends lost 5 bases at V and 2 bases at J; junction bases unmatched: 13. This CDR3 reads CASSPLSGLALTDTQYF. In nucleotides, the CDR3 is TGTGCCAGCAGTCCCCTTAGCGGGCTAGCACTCACAGATACGCAGTATTTT.